This T cell receptor (beta chain) was recovered during a study of T cells in Graves' hyperthyroidism and ophthalmopathy. General observations from the study: Ophthalmopathy got predicted by the model a median approximately 6 months before its onset.

Amplification of TCR beta CDR3 regions was performed using RNA transcripts as template. Initially, a first-round RT-PCR of the TCR CDR3 employed the HTBI primer set. TCRdb redid the calling of the multiplex PCR reads with MiXCR, one entry per CDR3 protein. The top ten hold roughly 17% of the sample, which has 550,000 to 850,000 distinct CDR3 sequences, around 20% seen once. CDR1 is SQVTM and CDR2 is ANQGSEA in the germline V gene. The CDR3 is 15 residues long. V lost 1 base to trimming and J lost 2 bases, with 14 bases between them. This clonotype was counted ten times or more. Its antigen is undetermined.

The chain joins TRBV29-1 to TRBJ2-5, with D unclear. Sequenced input: blood. This sequence was found in a woman in her forties or fifties with Graves' hyperthyroidism that later progressed to Graves' ophthalmopathy. The CDR3 nucleotides read TGCAGCGTTGAAGTGTCTCCGCCCCTTCAAGAGACCCAGTACTTC. It yields the protein CSVEVSPPLQETQYF. Based on the CDR3 plus reference TRBV29-1 and TRBJ2-5, the full variable domain is SAVISQKPSRDICQRGTSLTIQCQVDSQVTMMFWYRQQPGQSLTLIATANQGSEATYESGFVIDKFPISRPNLTFSTLTVSNMSPEDSSIYLCSVEVSPPLQETQYFGPGTRLLVL.